This record looks at one TCR beta chain sequence and its context. The sample belongs to a study of blood T cell repertoires in COVID-19. Per the original methods: Amplification from reference gene primers served as the basis for estimated nucleated cell counts. Profiling relied on immunoSEQ multiplex PCR, and the TCRdb table lists in-frame clones only, not all of them. V and J calls and clone size are copied from that table; D and trimming were computed from the DNA. The profile shows around 300,000 clones, more than 80% of them singletons. The sequenced material came from peripheral blood. This receptor was identified in a woman aged 25 to 39 with active or convalescent COVID-19.

CDR3 nucleotide sequence: TGCGCCAGCAGCGCCCAGACTAGCGGGGGGGCCACGGGAGAGACCCAGTACTTC. This sequence encodes CASSAQTSGGATGETQYF. J is TRBJ2-5 and V is TRBV4-1; TRBD2 matches at 14 bases. The CDR3 sequence is 18 residues long. Germline trimming cut 5 bases from V and 4 bases from J; bases unmatched to any gene: 12. The germline gives CDR1 MGHRA, CDR2 YSYEKL.